These 19 T cell receptor beta chains came from one sample sequenced in a study of early T cells in non-severe SARS-CoV-2 infection. One entry per CDR3 protein, called by TCRdb with MiXCR from the 5' RACE reads. The table has tens of thousands of distinct CDR3 sequences, approximately 5.2% seen once; the top ten hold around 3.7%. Sequenced material: whole blood. All receptors derive from an adult who was a healthcare worker with PCR-confirmed SARS-CoV-2 infection or an uninfected control (not recorded which).

Only a few counts were recorded for this clonotype. This sequence joins TRBV19 and TRBJ2-4; the D gene is possibly TRBD1 (6 bases). Germline V gene data show CDR1 as LNHDA and CDR2 as SQIVND (reference sequence). The CDR3 contains 15 residues. Trimming took 0 bases from V and 2 from J, leaving 8 bases between them. The CDR3 nucleotides are TGTGCCAGTAGTATAGACAGGGGTCCCAAAAACATTCAGTACTTC. Encoded protein: CASSIDRGPKNIQYF.

This clonotype occurred many times. The rearrangement joins TRBV19 to TRBJ1-5, with D unclear. The CDR3 has 13 residues. Germline V gives CDR1 LNHDA, CDR2 SQIVND (reference sequence). Trimming stripped 7 bases from V and 0 bases from J, with 7 bases between. CDR3 sequence (DNA): TGTGCCAGTACGGGATATAGCAATCAGCCCCAGCATTTT. Protein product: CASTGYSNQPQHF.

CDR3 DNA sequence: TGTGCCAGCAGCCAAGGTTTTGCCACAGATACGCAGTATTTT. It codes for CASSQGFATDTQYF. The chain uses TRBV14 and TRBJ2-3, with D hard to call. Per germline, CDR1 SGHDN and CDR2 FVKESK. The CDR3 runs 14 residues. V lost 1 base and J lost 2, with 7 bases in between.

This clonotype was observed a handful of times. The chain employs TRBV14 and TRBJ2-5, with D unresolved. The V gene's germline CDR1 is SGHDN and CDR2 FVKESK. This CDR3 is 15 amino acids long. Trimming left V 0 bases short and J 2 bases short, with 10 bases between. For the CDR3, the DNA is TGTGCCAGCAGCCAAGAGAAATCGGTACAAGAGACCCAGTACTTC. Translating it yields CASSQEKSVQETQYF.

This clonotype was counted ten times or more. This chain joins TRBV4-3 and TRBJ1-6; 11 bases match TRBD1. This CDR3 region has 16 residues. CDR1 and CDR2 from the germline V gene are LGHNA and YSLEER. V dropped 2 bases and J dropped 9; count of bases not matched to a gene: 6. In DNA, the CDR3 is TGCGCCAGCAGCCAATCGGACAGGGGGCACGGTTCACCCCTCCACTTT. Its translation is CASSQSDRGHGSPLHF.

This clonotype appeared many times. This chain joins TRBV3-1 and TRBJ2-7, with 10 bases fitting TRBD2. The CDR3 is 13 amino acids. The germline CDR1 and CDR2 sequences are LGHDT and YNNKEL (reference sequence). Trimming removed 7 bases from V and 1 base from J; junction bases left unmatched: 1. The CDR3 sequence: CASIAGGSYEQYF. The CDR3 DNA follows: TGTGCCAGCATAGCGGGAGGTTCCTACGAGCAGTACTTC.

By sample share, this clonotype is medium-sized (0.01 to 0.1%). The chain combines TRBV15 with TRBJ2-7; a weak D match, TRBD1 (5 bases). The CDR3 covers 13 residues. The V gene's germline CDR1 is LNHNV and CDR2 YYDKDF (reference sequence). V shed 5 bases and J shed 7 bases, with 15 bases lying between them. CDR3 sequence: CATSRAGFKEQYF. The CDR3 DNA reads TGTGCCACCAGCCGGGCAGGGTTTAAGGAGCAGTACTTC.

This clonotype was detected ten times or more. The CDR3 coding sequence is TGTGCCAGCAGCGTAGTGAACCCCTCGGGCACTGAAGCTTTCTTT. Its protein product is CASSVVNPSGTEAFF. The V call is TRBV9, the J call TRBJ1-1; D unclear. Germline loops: CDR1 SGDLS, CDR2 YYNGEE. Trimming shortened V by 0 bases and J by 4 bases, and 13 bases separated the two germline ends. The CDR3 runs to 15 residues.

This clonotype occurred many times. The rearrangement joins TRBV4-3 to TRBJ2-1; 13 nucleotides match TRBD2. The CDR3 covers 15 residues. The V gene end was trimmed by 3 bases and the J gene end by 8 bases; junction bases not matched to a gene: 4. The germline CDR1 and CDR2 sequences are LGHNA and YSLEER. The CDR3 loop reads CASSHWTSGRDEQFF. The CDR3 coding sequence is TGCGCCAGCAGCCATTGGACTAGCGGGAGAGATGAGCAGTTCTTC.

This clonotype has at least ten counts. The V call is TRBV14, the J call TRBJ2-5; D call uncertain. The CDR3 consists of 16 residues. Trimming took off 0 bases at V and 5 bases at J, with 16 bases between the two ends. CDR1 SGHDN and CDR2 FVKESK come from the germline V gene. The CDR3 DNA reads TGTGCCAGCAGCCAAGATTCTGGGTACACCGTCGAGACCCAGTACTTC. This translates into CASSQDSGYTVETQYF.

This clonotype appeared many times. The chain links TRBV7-2 to TRBJ2-7; no clear D. Looked up from germline, CDR1 is SGHTA and CDR2 is FQGNSA. The V end lost 5 bases, the J end lost 6 bases, and 26 bases lay between the germline ends. The length of the CDR3 is 17 residues. The CDR3 here is CASSPALWREPTSEQYF. CDR3 coding DNA: TGTGCCAGCAGCCCTGCTTTGTGGCGCGAACCTACGTCCGAGCAGTACTTC.

This clonotype was recorded many times. This CDR3 is CASSLSLPSKSPDTQYF. The CDR3 DNA reads as TGTGCCAGCAGTTTGTCTCTACCATCCAAGAGCCCAGATACGCAGTATTTT. The rearrangement uses TRBV6-5 and TRBJ2-3; no definite D call. The V end lost 4 bases, the J end lost 4 bases, and 21 bases lay between the germline ends. CDR1 is MNHEY and CDR2 is SVGAGI in the germline V gene. The CDR3 is 17 residues long.

This clonotype was observed at least ten times. Relative to the germline gene, one junction end is altered; a read error may explain this. The genes are TRBV11-2 and TRBJ2-2, with no clear D. Germline CDR1 SGHAT, CDR2 FQNNGV. The CDR3 runs to 12 residues. The CDR3 DNA reads as TGCGCCAGCAGCCTGGTCACCGGGGAGCTGTTTTTT. It encodes CASSLVTGELFF.

The chain combines TRBV5-6 with TRBJ1-1; D unresolved. Trimming took 1 base from V and 4 from J, leaving 8 bases between them. The CDR3 contains 13 residues. CDR1 SGHDT and CDR2 YYEEEE come from the germline V gene. For the CDR3, the DNA is TGTGCCAGCAGCTTGCTATGGGGCACTGAAGCTTTCTTT. Its protein product is CASSLLWGTEAFF.

This clonotype was seen a few times. DNA for the CDR3: TGTGCCAGCAGCACCGTCACGGGCGGGACCTACTACGAGCAGTACTTC. It is translated as CASSTVTGGTYYEQYF. This chain uses TRBV11-2 with TRBJ2-7; TRBD2 is a possible D gene (6 bases). Germline CDR1 SGHAT, CDR2 FQNNGV. CDR3 length: 16 residues. Trimming pared 5 bases from V and 3 bases from J, leaving 20 bases between.

This clonotype was observed many times. V is TRBV7-3 and J is TRBJ2-2; 7 bases line up with TRBD1. V shed 5 bases and J 4 bases; nucleotides not matched to a gene: 7. The CDR3 totals 15 residues. Germline values: CDR1 SGHTA, CDR2 FQGTGA. This chain's CDR3 is CASSTDRDPTGELFF. In DNA, the CDR3 is TGTGCCAGCAGCACTGACAGGGATCCCACCGGGGAGCTGTTTTTT.

This clonotype was counted at least ten times. The chain employs TRBV10-2 and TRBJ1-2; 9 bases map to TRBD1. Germline loops: CDR1 WSHSY, CDR2 SAAADI. The CDR3 loop spans 14 amino acids. The V gene end was trimmed by 5 bases and the J gene end by 3 bases; junction bases not matched to a gene: 4. The CDR3 loop reads CASSWGQGDYGYTF. The CDR3 nucleotides are TGCGCCAGCAGTTGGGGACAGGGCGACTATGGCTACACCTTC.

This clonotype was counted many times. The chain employs TRBV27 and TRBJ1-2; 7 bases fit TRBD1. Germline values: CDR1 MNHEY, CDR2 SMNVEV (reference sequence). The CDR3 length is 15 residues. With V trimmed by 10 bases and J by 1 base, 12 bases remained unmatched. CDR3 region: CATGPTGSLNYGYTF. DNA of the CDR3: TGTGCCACCGGCCCGACAGGGAGTCTTAACTATGGCTACACCTTC.

This clonotype came up many times. This chain joins TRBV29-1 and TRBJ2-3, with 7 bases that match TRBD2. Germline assignment: CDR1 SQVTM and CDR2 ANQGSEA. The CDR3 consists of 13 residues. CDR3 DNA sequence: TGCAGTGATCTAGCGGAAAACACAGATACGCAGTATTTT. It is translated as CSDLAENTDTQYF.